This section outlines one T cell receptor beta chain sequence together with its context. In the authors' methods: Scientists estimated how many nucleated cells there were by amplifying reference gene primers. Data came from immunoSEQ multiplex PCR; TCRdb stores just in-frame clones and leaves some out. D and trimming come from the DNA, and the V and J calls and clone size come from that table. This table holds under 60,000 clones, 83% found once. The data are from a study of blood T cell repertoires in COVID-19. Study background: Whether acute or convalescent, the COVID-19 samples came from the United States, Italy and Spain.

CDR1 SGHRS and CDR2 YFSETQ come from the germline V gene. The V and J ends lost 1 base and 4 bases respectively, with 11 bases between them. There are 15 residues in the CDR3. The specimen was peripheral blood. V is TRBV5-1 and J is TRBJ2-2, with TRBD2 as a possible D gene (6 bases). The source is a human donor in a cohort sampled during active COVID-19. CDR3 DNA: TGCGCCAGCAGCTTGCCTCTAGCGACCACCGGGGAGCTGTTTTTT. Translated: CASSLPLATTGELFF. Drawing the rest from reference TRBV5-1 and TRBJ2-2, the complete variable domain is KAGVTQTPRYLIKTRGQQVTLSCSPISGHRSVSWYQQTPGQGLQFLFEYFSETQRNKGNFPGRFSGRQFSNSRSEMNVSTLELGDSALYLCASSLPLATTGELFFGEGSRLTVL.